These 24 T cell receptor beta chains originate from one sample sequenced in a study of response to subunit inactivated influenza vaccine. TCRdb re-derived calls from the RT-PCR reads in MiXCR, one entry per CDR3 protein. The sample shows under 550,000 distinct CDR3 sequences, 7.5% to 8.5% of them seen only once. The sequences come from PBMCs from blood, collected less than 30 months after vaccination. The receptors shown here come from a man aged 50-75 years who received an inactivated influenza vaccine.

This clonotype was observed at least ten times. The chain couples TRBV5-1 to TRBJ2-2, with D uncertain. The CDR3 extends over 12 amino acids. Germline values: CDR1 SGHRS, CDR2 YFSETQ. V was cut by 0 bases and J by 6 bases, with 3 bases left in between. CDR3 nucleotide sequence: TGCGCCAGCAGCTTGGGTTCCGGGGAGCTGTTTTTT. Protein product: CASSLGSGELFF.

The chain combines TRBV10-3 with TRBJ2-2; 8 bases line up with TRBD1. The CDR3 has 16 residues. CDR1 and CDR2 (germline): ENHRY, SYGVKD. Trimming cost V 0 bases and J 5 bases; bases outside gene matches: 5. Here the CDR3 DNA reads TGTGCCATCAGTGAGTCGGCAGGGGGCAGGACCGGGGAGCTGTTTTTT. Its translation: CAISESAGGRTGELFF.

Ten or more counts support this clonotype. The chain employs TRBV6-1 and TRBJ2-5, with D perhaps assigned TRBD1 or TRBD2 (5 bases each). Trimming cost V 9 bases and J 6 bases, with 17 bases left between them. This CDR3 is built from 13 residues. Germline CDR1 MNHNS, CDR2 SASEGT. In nucleotides, the CDR3 is TGTGCCAGTCGGGTCACGGGACCACAGACCCAGTACTTC. It is translated as CASRVTGPQTQYF.

This clonotype has a handful of counts. The rearrangement links TRBV11-2 to TRBJ1-4; 11 bases agree with TRBD1. V dropped 5 bases and J dropped 7; count of bases not matched to a gene: 6. Germline V gene sequence: CDR1 SGHAT, CDR2 FQNNGV. The CDR3 contains 15 residues. The CDR3 spells CASSPGTGGSEKLFF. The CDR3 coding sequence is TGTGCCAGCAGCCCCGGGACAGGGGGAAGTGAAAAACTGTTTTTT.

In its sample, this clonotype was seen many times. The chain uses TRBV9 and TRBJ2-3; possibly TRBD1 or TRBD2 for D (5 bases each). Between the trimmed V and J ends, which lost 7 bases and 0 bases, there was a span of 15 bases. CDR3 length: 15 residues. Germline V gives CDR1 SGDLS, CDR2 YYNGEE. The CDR3 bases are TGTGCCAGCGGGACGGGGTTTGCTAGCACAGATACGCAGTATTTT. Amino acid sequence: CASGTGFASTDTQYF.

A few counts support this clonotype. The V and J genes are TRBV3-1 and TRBJ1-6; no reliable D call. CDR3 length equals 18 residues. With 1 base removed from V and 3 bases from J, the gap between germline ends came to 16 bases. CDR1 and CDR2 (germline): LGHDT, YNNKEL (reference sequence). This CDR3 is CASSQVVSAGVYNSPLHF. CDR3 DNA sequence: TGTGCCAGCAGCCAAGTAGTTTCTGCGGGTGTCTATAATTCACCCCTCCACTTT.

The chain uses TRBV18 and TRBJ2-7; tentative D call: TRBD1 (5 bases). The CDR3 is made up of 14 amino acids. Trimming took off 0 bases at V and 2 bases at J, with 8 bases between the two ends. Germline lookup yields CDR1 KGHSH and CDR2 LQKENI. The CDR3 DNA reads as TGTGCCAGCTCACCACCGGGGCGGACCTACGAGCAGTACTTC. Translating it yields CASSPPGRTYEQYF.

This clonotype came up a few times. The V and J genes are TRBV20-1 and TRBJ1-2; 9 bases line up with TRBD1. The CDR3 runs 16 residues. Unmatched junction bases numbered 17, after V lost 5 bases and J lost 7 bases. Germline CDR1 and CDR2: DFQATT and SNEGSKA (reference sequence). The CDR3 region has the DNA TGCAGTGCTCAAACCTCCTCTACCGGGACAGGGTTTGGCTACACCTTC. It yields the protein CSAQTSSTGTGFGYTF.

This chain connects TRBV3-1 to TRBJ2-3; 13 bases are a match to TRBD2. Germline V gene sequence: CDR1 LGHDT, CDR2 YNNKEL (reference sequence). This CDR3 spans 19 amino acids. V was pared by 0 bases and J by 4 bases, with 10 bases of the junction left unmatched. The CDR3 here is CASSQDGRTSGSGADTQYF. The CDR3 DNA reads as TGTGCCAGCAGCCAAGACGGACGGACTAGCGGGAGTGGAGCAGATACGCAGTATTTT.

Only a few counts were recorded for this clonotype. The rearrangement links TRBV28 to TRBJ2-2, with 11 bases matching TRBD2. CDR1 and CDR2 (germline): MDHEN, SYDVKM. This CDR3 has 17 amino acids. V was clipped by 8 bases and J by 5 bases; unmatched bases: 13. The CDR3 protein is CASLPGLAGPSTGELFF. The CDR3 DNA sequence: TGTGCCAGCCTACCCGGACTAGCGGGCCCTTCAACCGGGGAGCTGTTTTTT.

The V and J genes are TRBV6-2 or TRBV6-3 and TRBJ2-1; maybe TRBD1 (7 bases). With 8 bases removed from V and 5 bases from J, the gap between germline ends came to 19 bases. The CDR3 extends over 15 amino acids. Germline CDR1 is MNHEY and CDR2 is SVGEGT. Here the CDR3 reads CASARQGGGNNEQFF. The CDR3 DNA sequence: TGTGCCAGCGCAAGACAGGGAGGAGGAAACAATGAGCAGTTCTTC.

In DNA, the CDR3 is TGTGCCAGCAGCCCATCGGCTGGAAACACCATATATTTT. The encoded protein is CASSPSAGNTIYF. The V gene is TRBV7-2, the J gene TRBJ1-3; D call uncertain. CDR1 and CDR2 (germline): SGHTA, FQGNSA. V shed 5 bases and J shed 2 bases, with 7 bases lying between them. This CDR3 is 13 amino acids long.

The sample holds many counts of this clonotype. This sequence joins TRBV20-1 and TRBJ1-4; a possible D gene is TRBD1 (6 bases). The CDR3 length is 15 residues. Germline V gives CDR1 DFQATT, CDR2 SNEGSKA (reference sequence). Trimming left V 3 bases short and J 8 bases short, with 19 bases between. In DNA, the CDR3 is TGCAGTGCTAGGGGCGGACAGCGCTCGGGGGAAAAACTGTTTTTT. This encodes CSARGGQRSGEKLFF.

This rearrangement joins TRBV9 to TRBJ2-3; perhaps D is TRBD1 or TRBD2 (5 bases each). Between the trimmed V and J ends, which lost 4 bases and 10 bases, there was a span of 16 bases. Germline lookup yields CDR1 SGDLS and CDR2 YYNGEE. The CDR3 contains 13 residues. CDR3 amino acids: CASSPGDQSPQYF. The CDR3 DNA reads as TGTGCCAGCAGCCCCGGGGACCAAAGTCCGCAGTATTTT.

The chain has TRBV5-3 and TRBJ2-1, with D possibly matching TRBD1 (5 bases). TRBV5-3 carries the ORF label, with uncertain function. Trimming took off 5 bases at V and 2 bases at J, with 11 bases between the two ends. The CDR3 loop spans 14 amino acids. This CDR3 reads CARRAGSPYNEQFF. As DNA, the CDR3 is TGTGCCAGAAGGGCAGGGTCGCCCTACAATGAGCAGTTCTTC.

The chain joins TRBV28 to TRBJ2-1, with D hard to call. V was trimmed by 1 base and J by 8 bases, leaving 6 bases between them. CDR1 MDHEN and CDR2 SYDVKM come from the germline V gene. The CDR3 is 12 residues long. The CDR3 nucleotides read TGTGCCAGCAGTTTATCCCGGTATGAGCAGTTCTTC. It translates to CASSLSRYEQFF.

V gene TRBV3-1 combines with J gene TRBJ2-1; D possibly uses TRBD1 or TRBD2 (5 bases each). Trimming pared 2 bases from V and 15 bases from J, leaving 26 bases between. From germline, CDR1 is LGHDT and CDR2 YNNKEL (reference sequence). This CDR3 has 16 amino acids. This CDR3 reads CASSQISPGPTSRPFF. In DNA, the CDR3 is TGTGCCAGCAGCCAAATATCGCCGGGACCCACCTCGCGGCCGTTCTTC.

This clonotype was observed a handful of times. The rearrangement uses TRBV2 and TRBJ1-5, with D maybe TRBD1 (5 bases). The CDR3 loop spans 12 amino acids. V shed 2 bases and J shed 8 bases, with 7 bases lying between them. From germline, CDR1 is SNHLY and CDR2 FYNNEI. The chain's CDR3 is CASSEQGKPQHF. CDR3 DNA: TGTGCCAGCAGTGAACAGGGCAAGCCCCAGCATTTT.

This clonotype occurred a few times. This sequence joins TRBV19 and TRBJ2-7, with D possibly being TRBD1 (6 bases). CDR1 and CDR2 (germline): LNHDA, SQIVND (reference sequence). This CDR3 contains 13 residues. Trimming stripped 6 bases from V and 3 bases from J, with 12 bases between. The DNA for the CDR3 is TGTGCCAGTAGCCAGGGACACTACTACGAGCAGTACTTC. Translated: CASSQGHYYEQYF.

At least ten counts were recorded for this clonotype. The CDR3 DNA reads as TGTGCCAGCAGTATGGGACAGCGGAACACTGAAGCTTTCTTT. This encodes CASSMGQRNTEAFF. The chain joins TRBV27 to TRBJ1-1; 7 bases line up with TRBD1. In germline, CDR1 is MNHEY, CDR2 SMNVEV (reference sequence). V was pared by 5 bases and J by 1 base, with 4 bases of the junction left unmatched. The CDR3 is 14 amino acids.

The V gene is TRBV15, the J gene TRBJ2-2; possible D gene TRBD2, 6 bases. Trimming removed 5 bases at V and 0 bases at J, with 13 bases between. The CDR3 covers 16 residues. CDR1 LNHNV and CDR2 YYDKDF come from the germline V gene (reference sequence). The CDR3 coding sequence is TGTGCCACCAGCGGACGGAGGGTTACGAACACCGGGGAGCTGTTTTTT. Encoded protein: CATSGRRVTNTGELFF. The full variable domain, its missing parts supplied by reference TRBV15 and TRBJ2-2, is DAMVIQNPRYQVTQFGKPVTLSCSQTLNHNVMYWYQQKSSQAPKLLFHYYDKDFNNEADTPDNFQSRRPNTSFCFLDIRSPGLGDTAMYLCATSGRRVTNTGELFFGEGSRLTVL.

This clonotype was seen a few times. The genes are TRBV6-6 and TRBJ1-2, with D perhaps TRBD1 (5 bases). The CDR3 contains 12 residues. The V gene lost 6 bases and the J gene lost 8 bases, with 13 bases spanning the gap. CDR1 and CDR2 (germline): MNHNY, SVGAGI (reference sequence). The CDR3 protein is CASRGRGYGYTF. The DNA for the CDR3 is TGTGCCAGCAGGGGGAGGGGCTACGGCTACACCTTC.

The chain has TRBV4-3 and TRBJ2-5; the match to TRBD2 covers 8 bases. With V trimmed by 3 bases and J by 7 bases, 4 bases remained unmatched. In germline, CDR1 is LGHNA, CDR2 YSLEER. This CDR3 region has 13 residues. DNA for the CDR3: TGCGCCAGCAGCCAGGGGAGCGGGGGGACCCAGTACTTC. Protein product: CASSQGSGGTQYF.

This clonotype has at least ten counts. This chain uses TRBV16 with TRBJ2-1; 10 bases line up with TRBD2. The CDR3 spans 16 residues. V was pared by 1 base and J by 9 bases, with 9 bases of the junction left unmatched. Germline lookup yields CDR1 KGHSY and CDR2 FQNENV. CDR3 sequence reads: CASSQWLAGVSSEQFF. CDR3 nucleotide sequence: TGTGCCAGCAGCCAATGGCTAGCGGGGGTTTCGAGTGAGCAGTTCTTC. The variable domain in full, completed from reference TRBV16 and TRBJ2-1, reads GEEVAQTPKHLVRGEGQKAKLYCAPIKGHSYVFWYQQVLKNEFKFLISFQNENVFDETGMPKERFSAKCLPNSPCSLEIQATKLEDSAVYFCASSQWLAGVSSEQFFGPGTRLTVL.